The clone carrying this T cell receptor beta chain was counted at least ten times. This specimen comes from a study of T-cell reconstitution after alpha-beta-depleted transplantation in children. TCRbeta library preparation incorporated unique molecular identifiers. TCRdb ran MiXCR on the PCR reads and lists one entry per CDR3 protein. This sample has a few hundred thousand distinct CDR3 sequences, with about a tenth found just once. Looked up from germline, CDR1 is MGHRA and CDR2 is YSYEKL. After removal of 3 bases from V and 1 base from J, the junction contained 0 bases not matched to a gene. The CDR3 runs to 15 residues.

The rearrangement uses TRBV4-1 and TRBJ2-2; 9 bases are shared with TRBD1. The specimen comprised PBMCs from the stem cell graft donor, sampled from the stem cell graft. This TCR was recovered from a human donor who donated a stem cell graft to a child with acute lymphoblastic leukemia. The CDR3, as DNA: TGCGCCAGCAGCCAGGGACAGGGGAACACCGGGGAGCTGTTTTTT. This translates into CASSQGQGNTGELFF.